This note documents a single TCR beta chain sequence. The antigen it recognizes is unknown. Base qualities are not provided; no much larger clone lies one nucleotide away. The CDR3 spans 14 residues, from the cysteine through the phenylalanine. Only CDR3 DNA is held: 42 bases, read in frame from base 1. V is shortened by 10 bases, J by 4 bases, and the region joining them spans 14 bases. The germline V gene specifies KGHSY as CDR1 and FQNENV as CDR2. The data are from a study of control samples from healthy donors and cancer patients (dated by TCRdb to 2018 to 2020). The library was made by the immunoSEQ multiplex PCR assay. TCRdb provides this immuneACCESS table in a form limited to in-frame rearrangements. Some clones are lacking; in checked studies, under half of them reflect an unresolved V gene, and why the rest are absent is not known. The sample table holds approximately 19,000 clones, of which less than 90% were seen once. Approximately 30% of the sample belongs to the ten largest clones.

The sequencing sample was made of PBMCs. This TCR was sampled from a woman in her seventies with lung cancer. The sequence joins TRBV16 to TRBJ2-6, with no confidently assigned D gene. The nucleotide sequence reads TGTGCCACCGCTACAACTCTGGGGGCCAACGTCCTGACTTTC. Its protein product is CATATTLGANVLTF.